Here is one T cell receptor beta chain with its context. No antigen is known for it. Base-call qualities are not available, and no considerably larger clone is one nucleotide away. Taken from cysteine to phenylalanine, the CDR3 has 13 residues. CDR3 DNA only is kept here, 39 bases in frame from base 1. For this chain, trimming is 8 bases at the V end and 4 bases at the J end, and the number of junction bases without a gene match is 4. From a lookup of the germline V gene, CDR1 and CDR2 are MDHEN and SYDVKM. Libraries were made using the immunoSEQ multiplex PCR assay. For the multiplex PCR, a mixture combining 60 forward primers for TCR Vbeta segments and 13 reverse primers for TCR Jbeta segments was used. A multiplex PCR assay on genomic DNA amplified the CDR3 region of rearranged TCR beta genes. The Illumina HiSeq System was used to sequence the amplified TCR beta libraries as 87-base-pair reads. In the authors' own workflow: A later analysis tallied 80 million to 95 million unique TCR beta chains across the 700 or so repertoires, and 10 million to 11 million of those chains were shared by two or more donors. Raw reads were error-corrected and collapsed into unique sequences with a nearest-neighbor algorithm that merged closely related sequences to remove PCR and sequencing errors. V, D and J gene segments were assigned by aligning CDR3 sequences to IMGT reference sequences. For a sequence to be retained, a match of at least six nucleotides to both a V gene segment and a J gene segment was required. Rearrangements were classified as productive when the CDR3 lacked stop codons and remained in frame with V and J, and all other rearrangements were classified as non-productive. Following IMGT convention, CDR3 was defined as the stretch from the second conserved V-encoded cysteine to the conserved J-encoded phenylalanine. The earlier analysis of around 640 of the donors excluded sequences that lacked an unambiguous match to a single V gene segment. An earlier analysis of approximately 590 of the donors classified V segments as functional when productive rearrangements were above 56.7% and as segregating when the standard deviation between donors was above 5%. To diagnose cytomegalovirus status from the catalog of TCR beta chain sequences, a statistical classification framework was built. V and J gene assignment, in a later analysis, came from comparing TCR nucleotide sequences with IMGT/GENE-DB human TR gene sequences. In a later analysis, CDR3 sequences and most-parsimonious VDJ recombination scenarios were assigned using the TCRdist pipeline. In a later analysis, every TCR beta chain was defined by the combination of its CDR3 amino acid sequence and its V-gene family, and reads without a unique V-gene family were dropped. A later analysis removed 500 to 600 highly shared, low-generation-probability nucleotide sequences to deal with suspected cross-contamination and a sequencing artifact. For each public chain, a later analysis derived a clonal expansion index from normalized ranks of inferred template counts within each repertoire. A later analysis computed generation probabilities with a VDJ recombination model fitted to out-of-frame rearrangements, and checked the results against IGoR. A later analysis scored TCR-TCR, TCR-HLA and TCR-CMV co-occurrence with hypergeometric tests, applying a repertoire-size bias correction to TCR pairs. A later analysis estimated false discovery rates by permuting HLA or CMV assignments 20 times. A later analysis grouped co-occurring TCRs with DBSCAN, adding TCRdist sequence similarity when clustering within HLA-allele-positive subsets. Repertoires with fewer than 30,000 or more than 120,000 public chains, plus five repertoires with anomalous nucleotide sharing, were excluded from co-occurrence clustering. TCRdb limited this immuneACCESS table to in-frame rearrangements with V and J called. A share of clones is missing; checked studies link under half to unresolved V genes, and the rest is unexplained. That table furnishes V, J and clone size, whereas the DNA furnished D and trimming. The sample contains 90,000 to 120,000 clones, 60% to 75% of them found a single time. The ten largest clones represent 7.8% of the sample.

The cohort was made up of 650 to 700 healthy bone marrow donors. Cohort members were all nominally healthy when sampled, although unrecorded immune exposures were likely present. The donor tested CMV seronegative and was one of the 352 seronegative cohort members. Each donor provided a peripheral blood sample, and peripheral blood mononuclear cells were used for TCR beta sequencing. Genomic DNA was extracted from the blood cell samples with the Qiagen DNeasy Blood Extraction Kit. The sample comes from a study of cytomegalovirus exposure and HLA in healthy donors (dated by TCRdb to about 2017). General notes on the study: An earlier analysis of approximately 640 of the donors reported about 250 Gb of sequence data and 117 million unique TCR beta sequences from roughly 180 million T cells. In addition to the first cohort of 500 to 850 subjects, a separate validation cohort of 130 or so different subjects was used. The genetic ancestry cluster associated with self-reported Caucasian donors included about 81% of the roughly 400 genotyped donors. The study used immunosequencing to profile the T cell repertoires of approximately 630 subjects and linked those repertoires to cytomegalovirus serostatus. The study aimed to test whether signatures of past pathogen exposure could be identified by cataloging public T cell receptors. Across about 370 genotyped donors of the cohort, an average of roughly 230,000 unique TCR beta nucleotide sequences per donor were sequenced, and approximately 19% of those sequences were non-productive. Donor age, sex, ethnicity and CMV serostatus were collected together with the repertoire data. All discovery cohort repertoires had been generated using a single sequencing platform. Genome-wide SNP genotypes for about 65% of the roughly 700 donors were used in a later genetic analysis, which treated that subset as a discovery cohort. Roughly 300 gigabases of sequencing data and around 88 million unique TCR sequences made up an early release that covered fewer than 650 HLA-typed donors. A later analysis re-analyzed previously published TCR beta repertoires from 550 to 700 donors and added high-resolution HLA genotyping to study TCR occurrence patterns. Both class I and class II loci were covered by HLA typing, at four-digit resolution. To predict cytomegalovirus infection status, the study brought together high-throughput TCR immunosequencing, statistical association of individual TCRs with disease status, and machine learning. Four or five DR-DQ haplotypes were handled as single units for association and clustering because linkage in the cohort was strong. The later analysis used no new phenotypic data to find candidate immune exposures, relying instead on TCR beta sequences and their occurrence across donors. To decide whether each TCR beta V gene segment behaved as functional or pseudogenic, an earlier analysis of some 600 of the donors relied on high-throughput TCR beta sequencing. The number of donors typed differed by locus, with about 629-640 for A, B, C, DRB1 and DQB1, around 500 for DQA1, about 610 for DPA1, and 472 for DPB1.

The investigation overall reported the following: Strong co-occurrence of HLA alleles, especially DR and DQ, made assigning TCR associations to individual alleles difficult. Because counts were too low, more than 15 rarely observed V segments, including chromosome 9 orphons, were excluded from the earlier analysis of roughly 580 of the donors. A further reported finding was that TCR beta sequences accurately predicted the HLA-A and HLA-B alleles for most subjects in the first cohort. The 87-base-pair reads could not distinguish some IMGT-functional V segments, including TRBV6-2 and TRBV6-3, so those segments were excluded. In both the original and validation cohorts, the classifier was reported to diagnose cytomegalovirus status with high specificity and sensitivity. In a later genetic analysis, a missense DCLRE1C variant was associated with V-gene and J-gene trimming of TCR beta chains, and the association was replicated in an independent cohort. In a later genetic analysis, fewer N-insertions in productive TCRs were reported among donors in an Asian-associated ancestry cluster than the approximately 670-donor mean. In vitro tests confirmed that a few of the cytomegalovirus-associated TCR beta chains recognize cytomegalovirus antigens. Several of the top co-occurrence clusters appeared to be linked to parvovirus B19, influenza, CMV and Epstein-Barr virus, according to a later analysis. In a later analysis, TCR association rates were found to vary across HLA loci, with the most associated TCRs seen for DRB1 alleles and the fewest for HLA-C alleles. It was suggested by the authors that the approach could potentially be generalized to other disease states and immunological phenotypes. A cluster of highly shared sequence variants was judged likely to be a technical artifact of the sequencing pipeline. Across donors, most TCR sequences were observed very rarely, whereas some public TCRs were present in many individuals. A later analysis associated 15,000 or so TCR beta sequences with specific HLA alleles at a false discovery rate of 0.05. According to a later analysis, most CMV-associated TCR beta chains appeared to be HLA-restricted, and the HLA associations seemed to be driven largely by CMV exposure. Linkage disequilibrium might explain the correlated functional status among segregating V segments, but an unknown experimental factor could not be ruled out. A total of some 180 TCR beta chains were listed by the study as associated with cytomegalovirus. A later analysis found that HLA-associated TCR beta chains were more clonally expanded and had lower generation probabilities than equally common non-associated chains. In an earlier analysis of about 550 of the donors, most TCR beta V segments were observed in productive rearrangements about 87% or about 30% of the time, broadly matching IMGT annotations. Immune exposure information for the cohort was limited to CMV serostatus. The cohort was sequenced for TCR beta chains only, and without alpha or paired-chain data the features that could be detected were limited. Presence/absence analyses assumed roughly uniform sequencing depth across donors, an assumption that may not hold. Because HLA typing was unavailable for some donors at each locus, only the typed subset was used in association tests.

The sample was PBMCs. This TCR was sampled from a man between 25 and 39 years old in good health and CMV-seronegative. The V gene is TRBV28 and the J gene is TRBJ2-3; 9 bases in the middle match TRBD1. For the CDR3, the sequence is CASWDRDADTQYF. The DNA is TGTGCCAGCTGGGACAGGGACGCAGATACGCAGTATTTT.